The 21 T cell receptor beta chains given below trace back to one sample, sequenced in a study of spatial heterogeneity in lung cancer. The antigens these receptors bind are not known. Specified time point: sample taken at primary tumor resection. One entry per CDR3 protein results from TCRdb running MiXCR on the 5' RACE reads. Of 100,000 to 110,000 distinct CDR3 sequences listed, approximately 4.4% are singletons. Findings of the study overall: Counts that tracked tumor mutation counts were those of expanded intratumoral alpha and beta TCRs.

The specimen comprised lung tumor tissue, sampled at surgery. Source of these receptors: a male donor with early-stage non-small cell lung cancer.

Ten or more counts support this clonotype. V and J are TRBV7-9 and TRBJ2-3; no clear D. Germline V gene lookup returns CDR1 SEHNR and CDR2 FQNEAQ (reference sequence). Trimming pared 4 bases from V and 2 bases from J, leaving 10 bases between. CDR3 length equals 14 residues. CDR3 nucleotide sequence: TGTGCCAGCAGCTCGACTGAGGACACAGATACGCAGTATTTT. It translates to CASSSTEDTDTQYF.

The sample holds many counts of this clonotype. The chain joins TRBV20-1 to TRBJ2-3; D is possibly TRBD1 or TRBD2 (6 bases each). CDR3 size: 13 residues. In germline, CDR1 is DFQATT, CDR2 SNEGSKA (reference sequence). V shed 6 bases and J shed 6 bases, with 16 bases lying between them. The CDR3, as DNA: TGCAGTGCCATACTACCGGGGGCGGATACGCAGTATTTT. Its translation is CSAILPGADTQYF.

The genes are TRBV20-1 and TRBJ1-1; 10 nucleotides match TRBD1. The J segment lost 1 base and the V segment lost 4 bases, leaving 9 bases of the junction unmatched. Germline values: CDR1 DFQATT, CDR2 SNEGSKA (reference sequence). This CDR3 has 16 residues. CDR3 in DNA: TGCAGTGCTACAGGAGGGGACAGGGGATGGAACACTGAAGCTTTCTTT. Translation gives CSATGGDRGWNTEAFF.

This clonotype was detected ten times or more. V and J are TRBV6-6 and TRBJ1-5; D perhaps matches TRBD1 (6 bases). The CDR3 has 15 amino acids. The V gene's germline CDR1 is MNHNY and CDR2 SVGAGI (reference sequence). The germline V and J ends were trimmed by 2 bases and 4 bases, with 12 bases remaining between them. The CDR3 nucleotides are TGTGCCAGCAGTTACCCCAGAGGACAGAATCAGCCCCAGCATTTT. Encoded protein: CASSYPRGQNQPQHF.

The table lists this clonotype with many counts. At one boundary the junction diverges from the germline segment, which might be a read error. This chain uses TRBV6-6 with TRBJ2-5; D perhaps matches TRBD2 (6 bases). The CDR3 is made up of 13 amino acids. Germline V lookup: CDR1 MNHNY, CDR2 SVGAGI (reference sequence). CDR3 residues: CASSYTRGEAQYF. CDR3 in DNA: TGTGCCAGCAGTTACACGCGGGGAGAGGCCCAGTACTTC.

This clonotype was counted ten times or more. The chain combines TRBV29-1 with TRBJ2-3, with TRBD1 matching 9 bases. CDR1 and CDR2 (germline): SQVTM, ANQGSEA. The trim removed 6 bases at V and 4 bases at J, leaving 5 bases unmatched. The CDR3 loop spans 13 amino acids. CDR3 coding DNA: TGCAGCGTATCGGGACAGGGACCAGATACGCAGTATTTT. This gives the protein CSVSGQGPDTQYF.

This clonotype was recorded a few times. V gene TRBV3-1 combines with J gene TRBJ2-5, with TRBD2 matching over 8 bases. CDR1 is LGHDT and CDR2 is YNNKEL in the germline V gene (reference sequence). The CDR3 length is 16 residues. V lost 1 base, J lost 2 bases, and 6 bases stayed unmatched. CDR3 bases: TGTGCCAGCAGCCAAGTACTTGTAGCGGGACAAGAGACCCAGTACTTC. Its translation: CASSQVLVAGQETQYF.

The sample holds many counts of this clonotype. The V and J genes are TRBV7-9 and TRBJ1-1; no clear D gene. In germline, CDR1 is SEHNR, CDR2 FQNEAQ (reference sequence). The CDR3 length is 13 residues. Trimming cost V 3 bases and J 7 bases, with 12 bases left between them. CDR3 loop: CASSLQVPIEAFF. Here the CDR3 DNA reads TGTGCCAGCAGCTTGCAGGTTCCAATTGAAGCTTTCTTT.

This clonotype was recorded a few times. The chain has TRBV5-1 and TRBJ1-4, with 7 bases matching TRBD1. The germline V gene has CDR1 SGHRS and CDR2 YFSETQ. The CDR3 is 16 amino acids. With V trimmed by 2 bases and J by 8 bases, 12 bases remained unmatched. CDR3 protein: CASSFSVGTEGEKLFF. The CDR3 DNA reads as TGCGCCAGCAGCTTCAGTGTCGGGACAGAGGGGGAAAAACTGTTTTTT.

This clonotype was observed a handful of times. The CDR3 sequence is CASSYLPGTTQETQYF. CDR3 nucleotide sequence: TGTGCCAGCAGTTACCTCCCCGGGACAACCCAAGAGACCCAGTACTTC. The rearrangement uses TRBV6-1 and TRBJ2-5; tentatively, D is TRBD1 (6 bases). The CDR3 is 16 amino acids. In germline, CDR1 is MNHNS, CDR2 SASEGT. With 5 bases removed from V and 1 base from J, the gap between germline ends came to 17 bases.

Ten or more counts support this clonotype. The rearrangement links TRBV2 to TRBJ2-2; D is uncertain. With 8 bases removed from V and 7 bases from J, the gap between germline ends came to 14 bases. The CDR3 has 13 amino acids. Germline assignment: CDR1 SNHLY and CDR2 FYNNEI. In DNA form, the CDR3 reads TGTGCCAGCTTCCAGGAAGCCGGCGGGGAGCTGTTTTTT. Amino acids: CASFQEAGGELFF.

This clonotype was seen repeatedly, ten times or more. This chain joins TRBV5-6 and TRBJ2-7; unclear D gene. Trimming pared 0 bases from V and 0 bases from J, leaving 7 bases between. CDR1 is SGHDT, CDR2 YYEEEE, per germline. The CDR3 runs 14 residues. In DNA form, the CDR3 reads TGTGCCAGCAGCTTGGCAGGTATCTCCTACGAGCAGTACTTC. Translation gives CASSLAGISYEQYF.

In this sample, this clonotype turned up many times. The genes are TRBV9 and TRBJ2-2; the match to TRBD2 covers 8 bases. The CDR3 consists of 16 residues. CDR1 SGDLS and CDR2 YYNGEE come from the germline V gene. The trim removed 0 bases at V and 6 bases at J, leaving 7 bases unmatched. CDR3 residues: CASSVVSGSVSGELFF. CDR3 bases: TGTGCCAGCAGCGTAGTGAGCGGGAGTGTCTCCGGGGAGCTGTTTTTT.

This clonotype was recorded many times. V is TRBV6-5 and J is TRBJ2-3; D gene uncertain. Germline CDR1 is MNHEY and CDR2 is SVGAGI. The germline V and J ends were trimmed by 3 bases and 5 bases, with 18 bases remaining between them. This CDR3 spans 16 amino acids. CDR3 loop: CASSYNGAFGGDTQYF. The CDR3 DNA is TGTGCCAGCAGTTATAACGGCGCTTTCGGTGGAGATACGCAGTATTTT.

This clonotype has ten or more counts. The V call is TRBV29-1, the J call TRBJ1-1, with D hard to call. CDR1 is SQVTM, CDR2 ANQGSEA, per germline. The CDR3 is 13 residues long. The V end lost 4 bases, the J end lost 0 bases, and 9 bases lay between the germline ends. For the CDR3, the DNA is TGCAGCGTTGTCCGGGTTGTGAACACTGAAGCTTTCTTT. It encodes CSVVRVVNTEAFF.

There are many counts of this clonotype. The chain carries TRBV9 and TRBJ2-5, with D uncertain. Deletions cut 2 bases from V and 5 bases from J, with 10 bases between. This CDR3 has 13 residues. Germline V gene sequence: CDR1 SGDLS, CDR2 YYNGEE. The DNA for the CDR3 is TGTGCCAGCAGCGTTGACCACGCGGAGACCCAGTACTTC. Translation: CASSVDHAETQYF.

This clonotype has a count of ten or more. J is TRBJ1-6 and V is TRBV6-5, with 9 bases that match TRBD1. CDR1 is MNHEY, CDR2 SVGAGI, per germline. This CDR3 has 15 amino acids. The V segment lost 4 bases and the J segment 8 bases; nucleotides outside the gene matches: 6. The CDR3 protein is CASSFRTGVDSPLHF. CDR3 nucleotides: TGTGCCAGCAGTTTCCGGACAGGGGTGGATTCACCCCTCCACTTT.

This clonotype was detected ten times or more. The chain recombines TRBV7-8 with TRBJ2-3, with TRBD2 as a possible D gene (5 bases). CDR1 and CDR2 (germline): SGHVS, FQNEAQ. The CDR3 consists of 12 residues. V was trimmed by 2 bases and J by 6 bases, leaving 6 bases between them. CDR3: CASSLQRDTQYF. The CDR3 DNA is TGTGCCAGCAGCTTACAGCGGGATACGCAGTATTTT. The whole variable domain, filled in from reference TRBV7-8 and TRBJ2-3, reads GAGVSQSPRYKVAKRGQDVALRCDPISGHVSLFWYQQALGQGPEFLTYFQNEAQLDKSGLPSDRFFAERPEGSVSTLKIQRTQQEDSAVYLCASSLQRDTQYFGPGTRLTVL.

In DNA form, the CDR3 reads TGCGCCAGCAGCTTGGGGTCGTTTTTATTCACAGATACGCAGTATTTT. Encoded protein: CASSLGSFLFTDTQYF. V gene TRBV5-1 combines with J gene TRBJ2-3; D not certain. V dropped 0 bases and J dropped 2 bases, with 13 bases sitting between them. Germline CDR1 and CDR2: SGHRS and YFSETQ. CDR3 length: 16 amino acids.

This clonotype was seen at least ten times. The rearrangement joins TRBV12-3 or TRBV12-4 to TRBJ2-7; no firm D call. This CDR3 region has 15 residues. Trimming cost V 7 bases and J 0 bases, with 16 bases left between them. This CDR3 reads CASINHPKGSYEQYF. CDR3 DNA sequence: TGTGCCAGCATTAATCACCCGAAGGGCTCCTACGAGCAGTACTTC.

This clonotype appeared many times. The CDR3 DNA reads as TGCAGTGCTAAAGGACCATACGAGCAGTACTTC. As protein: CSAKGPYEQYF. This rearrangement joins TRBV20-1 to TRBJ2-7; no definite D call. Trimming removed 4 bases from V and 4 bases from J, with 8 bases in between. This CDR3 spans 11 amino acids. The germline V gene encodes CDR1 DFQATT and CDR2 SNEGSKA (reference sequence).